The 21 T cell receptor beta chains given below trace back to one sample, sequenced in a study of shared clonotypes between healthy human individuals. The method was immunoSEQ multiplex PCR; TCRdb's version includes in-frame clones alone and lacks a portion of them. Of 2 million to 2.5 million clones listed, around 95% are singletons. The sequencing sample was made of naive CD4+ T cells sorted from blood. As to subset: CD45RA+ positively selected. Source of these receptors: a young man in good health.

CDR3 protein: CASSPPLMDRLPSGEQYF. For the CDR3, the DNA is TGTGCCAGCTCACCACCCCTAATGGACAGGCTGCCTTCTGGCGAGCAGTACTTC. The genes are TRBV18 and TRBJ2-7; 7 positions agree with TRBD1. V lost 0 bases, J lost 6 bases, and 17 bases stayed unmatched. CDR3 length: 18 residues. Germline loops: CDR1 KGHSH, CDR2 LQKENI.

The V gene is TRBV5-6, the J gene TRBJ1-1; D uncertain. The ends were cut back, 1 base at V and 4 bases at J, with 11 bases in the middle. Germline V gene data show CDR1 as SGHDT and CDR2 as YYEEEE. The CDR3 runs 14 residues. The CDR3 sequence is CASSLRGGSTEAFF. CDR3 coding DNA: TGTGCCAGCAGCTTGCGGGGAGGATCCACTGAAGCTTTCTTT.

The chain carries TRBV19 and TRBJ2-6; D is perhaps TRBD2 (6 bases). There are 14 residues in the CDR3. Germline V lookup: CDR1 LNHDA, CDR2 SQIVND (reference sequence). The V and J ends lost 7 bases and 9 bases respectively, with 16 bases between them. Here the CDR3 DNA reads TGTGCCAGTACCCTGGGGGGTTCGGTCAACGTCCTGACTTTC. As protein: CASTLGGSVNVLTF.

This clone came up once. As DNA, the CDR3 is TGTGCCAGCACCAGCAATAATCCCCCATCCCCAGATACGCAGTATTTT. Amino acid sequence: CASTSNNPPSPDTQYF. The chain combines TRBV21-1 with TRBJ2-3. TRBV21-1 corresponds to a pseudogene. The length of the CDR3 is 16 residues.

The chain employs TRBV2 and TRBJ1-1, with D uncertain. V dropped 6 bases and J dropped 7 bases, with 12 bases sitting between them. The CDR3 sequence is 12 residues long. The germline CDR1 and CDR2 sequences are SNHLY and FYNNEI. CDR3 nucleotide sequence: TGTGCCAGCAGCCTGACCGGGGTTGAAGCTTTCTTT. Its protein is CASSLTGVEAFF. Filled out from reference TRBV2 and TRBJ1-1, the complete variable domain reads EPEVTQTPSHQVTQMGQEVILRCVPISNHLYFYWYRQILGQKVEFLVSFYNNEISEKSEIFDDQFSVERPDGSNFTLKIRSTKLEDSAMYFCASSLTGVEAFFGQGTRLTVV.

The chain joins TRBV21-1 to TRBJ1-2. TRBV21-1 is deemed a pseudogene. CDR3 length equals 14 residues. This CDR3 reads CASSKLRKCYGYTF. In nucleotides, the CDR3 is TGTGCCAGCAGCAAACTTAGAAAGTGCTATGGCTACACCTTC.

The chain joins TRBV7-2 to TRBJ2-1; 7 nucleotides line up with TRBD2. With 5 bases clipped from V and 9 bases from J, the junction kept 10 bases outside the gene matches. Per the germline V gene, CDR1 is SGHTA and CDR2 is FQGNSA. This CDR3 is 14 amino acids long. The CDR3 nucleotides read TGTGCCAGCAGCCCCCATTCACTAGCGATTGAGCAGTTCTTC. As protein: CASSPHSLAIEQFF.

The table lists this clone with a count of one. The chain uses TRBV5-1 and TRBJ2-5; 8 bases fit TRBD2. Germline CDR1 SGHRS, CDR2 YFSETQ. With 5 bases clipped from V and 3 bases from J, the junction kept 12 bases outside the gene matches. CDR3 length: 16 amino acids. The CDR3: CASRRTPTSGEETQYF. The CDR3 DNA is TGCGCCAGCAGGCGGACTCCAACTAGCGGTGAAGAGACCCAGTACTTC.

The chain is built from TRBV5-1 and TRBJ2-7; TRBD1 agrees at 7 bases. V lost 4 bases, J lost 0 bases, and 4 bases stayed unmatched. The CDR3 sequence is 14 residues long. Germline loops: CDR1 SGHRS, CDR2 YFSETQ. CDR3 residues: CASSPDRLSYEQYF. CDR3 bases: TGCGCCAGCAGCCCGGACAGGCTCTCCTACGAGCAGTACTTC.

Regarding this clone: At one end the junction does not follow the germline gene, possibly because of a read error. The rearrangement links TRBV7-7 to TRBJ1-1; D not resolved. The germline CDR1 and CDR2 sequences are SSHAT and FNYEAQ (reference sequence). The CDR3 has 13 residues. CDR3 region: CASSHRIGGEAFF. CDR3 DNA: TGTGCTAGCAGCCATCGTATAGGTGGCGAAGCTTTCTTT.

The chain has TRBV5-1 and TRBJ2-1, with TRBD1 as a possible D gene (5 bases). The germline CDR1 and CDR2 sequences are SGHRS and YFSETQ. V gave up 4 bases and J gave up 7 bases, with 12 bases separating them. This CDR3 has 13 residues. The CDR3 reads CASSLDSLNEQFF. The CDR3 nucleotides are TGCGCCAGCAGCCTTGACAGCTTAAATGAGCAGTTCTTC. The complete variable domain, with remaining parts taken from reference TRBV5-1 and TRBJ2-1, reads KAGVTQTPRYLIKTRGQQVTLSCSPISGHRSVSWYQQTPGQGLQFLFEYFSETQRNKGNFPGRFSGRQFSNSRSEMNVSTLELGDSALYLCASSLDSLNEQFFGPGTRLTVL.

Details on this clone: Other DNA sequences in this specimen translate into the identical CDR3. V usage is TRBV6-5 and J usage is TRBJ1-5; possibly TRBD1 for D (6 bases). CDR1 and CDR2 (germline): MNHEY, SVGAGI. The V end lost 3 bases, the J end lost 7 bases, and 10 bases lay between the germline ends. This CDR3 contains 13 residues. CDR3: CASSYLRGQPQHF. Written as DNA, the CDR3 is TGTGCCAGCAGTTATCTCAGGGGCCAGCCCCAGCATTTT.

The rearrangement joins TRBV9 to TRBJ1-2; D gene unclear. The CDR3 extends over 13 amino acids. In germline, CDR1 is SGDLS, CDR2 YYNGEE. V was clipped by 4 bases and J by 3 bases, with 10 bases between them. The chain's CDR3 is CASSRTAYYGYTF. As DNA, the CDR3 is TGTGCCAGCAGCCGGACGGCCTACTATGGCTACACCTTC.

This chain uses TRBV6-1 with TRBJ2-7; D remains ambiguous. The CDR3 has 12 residues. The V end was cut by 7 bases, the J end by 1 base, with 8 bases between. Germline loops: CDR1 MNHNS, CDR2 SASEGT. The CDR3 DNA follows: TGTGCCAGCAACGGAATTTCCTACGAGCAGTACTTC. Translated: CASNGISYEQYF.

This clone has a single count. The chain uses TRBV7-9 and TRBJ2-1; the D is unclear. Germline V gene lookup returns CDR1 SEHNR and CDR2 FQNEAQ (reference sequence). CDR3 length: 13 residues. V lost 5 bases and J 4 bases, leaving 9 bases between the germline ends. The DNA for the CDR3 is TGTGCCAGCAGCCCCGACTTGTACAATGAGCAGTTCTTC. Translated: CASSPDLYNEQFF.

This chain connects TRBV29-1 to TRBJ1-3, with 7 bases matching TRBD1. The CDR3 spans 14 residues. J was trimmed by 0 bases and V by 7 bases; bases with no gene match: 6. The germline CDR1 and CDR2 sequences are SQVTM and ANQGSEA. CDR3 sequence (DNA): TGCAGCGGCACGACAGGGACCTCTGGAAACACCATATATTTT. This codes for CSGTTGTSGNTIYF.

This chain connects TRBV5-1 to TRBJ2-6, with D maybe TRBD1 (5 bases). CDR1 SGHRS and CDR2 YFSETQ come from the germline V gene. V was shortened by 7 bases and J by 0 bases, with 14 bases between the two germline ends. This CDR3 has 16 residues. CDR3 DNA sequence: TGCGCCAGCTATATCGACAGCCTCTCTGGGGCCAACGTCCTGACTTTC. This gives the protein CASYIDSLSGANVLTF. Filled out from reference TRBV5-1 and TRBJ2-6, the complete variable domain reads KAGVTQTPRYLIKTRGQQVTLSCSPISGHRSVSWYQQTPGQGLQFLFEYFSETQRNKGNFPGRFSGRQFSNSRSEMNVSTLELGDSALYLCASYIDSLSGANVLTFGAGSRLTVL.

V usage is TRBV5-1 and J usage is TRBJ2-2; TRBD2 is a possible D gene (5 bases). Germline CDR1 is SGHRS and CDR2 is YFSETQ. The CDR3 extends over 14 amino acids. The V and J ends lost 4 bases and 1 base respectively, with 8 bases between them. The CDR3 region is CASSPAGNTGELFF. In DNA, the CDR3 is TGCGCCAGCAGCCCCGCGGGGAACACCGGGGAGCTGTTTTTT.

The rearrangement uses TRBV18 and TRBJ1-2, with a weak D call TRBD1 (5 bases). V dropped 3 bases and J dropped 4 bases, with 9 bases sitting between them. Looked up from germline, CDR1 is KGHSH and CDR2 is LQKENI. The CDR3 loop spans 13 amino acids. For the CDR3, the DNA is TGTGCCAGCTCACCCGACAGTCCCTATGGCTACACCTTC. Its protein product is CASSPDSPYGYTF. The full variable domain, in which reference TRBV18 and TRBJ1-2 provide the parts outside the CDR3, is NAGVMQNPRHLVRRRGQEARLRCSPMKGHSHVYWYRQLPEEGLKFMVYLQKENIIDESGMPKERFSAEFPKEGPSILRIQQVVRGDSAAYFCASSPDSPYGYTFGSGTRLTVV.

This CDR3 reads CASKYGSSYNEQFF. The CDR3 DNA reads TGTGCCAGCAAGTACGGAAGCTCCTACAATGAGCAGTTCTTC. V is TRBV6-1 and J is TRBJ2-1; D gene ambiguous. Germline CDR1 and CDR2: MNHNS and SASEGT. The V gene lost 7 bases and the J gene lost 0 bases, with 10 bases spanning the gap. The CDR3 is made up of 14 amino acids.

The chain carries TRBV11-2 and TRBJ2-2, with 10 bases identical to TRBD2. Germline trimming cut 0 bases from V and 5 bases from J; bases unmatched to any gene: 3. CDR3 length: 16 residues. Per the germline V gene, CDR1 is SGHAT and CDR2 is FQNNGV. The CDR3: CASSLDQRGGTGELFF. CDR3 DNA: TGTGCCAGCAGCTTAGACCAGCGGGGGGGAACCGGGGAGCTGTTTTTT.